This TCR beta chain is drawn from a study of breast tumors, draining lymph nodes, adjacent tissues. Samples came from axillary lymph nodes draining the breast cancer. TCRdb re-analysed the multiplex PCR reads in MiXCR, keeping a single row per CDR3 protein. Here the sample spans under 150,000 distinct CDR3 sequences, around 24% being singletons. The V gene's germline CDR1 is MDHEN and CDR2 SYDVKM. The CDR3 loop spans 12 amino acids. With 10 bases clipped from V and 5 bases from J, the junction kept 4 bases outside the gene matches. The source is a female donor with breast cancer. Some clones in this sample may be carry-over from other donors' samples. This chain links TRBV28 with TRBJ2-2; 7 positions match TRBD2. Specimen: axillary lymph node tissue. CDR3 DNA: TGTGCCACGGGGGGAGGGACCGGGGAGCTGTTTTTT. Residues: CATGGGTGELFF.